The 24 T cell receptor beta chains reported below all come from one sample, sequenced in a study of beta chain features in type 1 diabetes. Reverse transcribing all isolated RNA meant expressed TCRB transcripts were sequenced. The data were produced by immunoSEQ multiplex PCR, yet TCRdb's version contains in-frame clones alone and is incomplete. Among around 400,000 clones listed, over 10% were seen once. The sample consisted of naive CD4+ T cells from blood. These receptors all stem from a man in his late teens or twenties in good health.

This clone was seen more than once but under ten times. The CDR3 region is CASSFSGTQDEQYF. CDR3 bases: TGTGCCAGCAGCTTTAGCGGGACCCAGGACGAGCAGTACTTC. V is TRBV5-8 and J is TRBJ2-7; TRBD2 aligns across 8 bases. The V gene end was trimmed by 2 bases and the J gene end by 5 bases; junction bases not matched to a gene: 6. The germline CDR1 and CDR2 sequences are SGHTS and YDEGEE. The length of the CDR3 is 14 residues.

This chain joins TRBV5-1 and TRBJ2-7; 8 bases match TRBD1. Trimming took 3 bases from V and 0 from J; bases not matched to a gene: 8. Germline loops: CDR1 SGHRS, CDR2 YFSETQ. There are 16 residues in the CDR3. CDR3 in amino acids: CASSYAQGAYSYEQYF. DNA of the CDR3: TGCGCCAGCAGCTACGCCCAGGGGGCATACTCCTACGAGCAGTACTTC.

The V and J genes are TRBV21-1 and TRBJ2-3; the tabulated D call, TRBD1, remains unverified against the DNA. TRBV21-1 is marked as a pseudogene. The CDR3 consists of 16 residues. CDR3 loop: CASSKDGTALTDTQYF. CDR3 DNA sequence: TGTGCCAGCAGCAAAGACGGGACAGCCTTGACAGATACGCAGTATTTT.

The gene calls are TRBV27 and TRBJ1-5; the match to TRBD1 covers 8 bases. Germline V gives CDR1 MNHEY, CDR2 SMNVEV (reference sequence). With 5 bases clipped from V and 7 bases from J, the junction kept 7 bases outside the gene matches. The CDR3 runs to 14 residues. Written as DNA, the CDR3 is TGTGCCAGCAGTATCGACAGGGGCGGACAGCCCCAGCATTTT. This gives the protein CASSIDRGGQPQHF.

V usage is TRBV9 and J usage is TRBJ1-1; possibly TRBD1 for D (5 bases). CDR3 length equals 16 residues. Trimming took off 0 bases at V and 3 bases at J, with 15 bases between the two ends. Germline CDR1 and CDR2: SGDLS and YYNGEE. CDR3 sequence (DNA): TGTGCCAGCAGCGTAGGGGGTCTGGGGGGTTACACTGAAGCTTTCTTT. Encoded protein: CASSVGGLGGYTEAFF.

This clone occurred a few times. Other DNA sequences in this specimen translate into the identical CDR3. This rearrangement joins TRBV28 to TRBJ2-3; D not resolved. The CDR3 length is 12 residues. CDR1 is MDHEN and CDR2 is SYDVKM in the germline V gene. V was shortened by 1 base and J by 3 bases, with 2 bases between the two germline ends. The DNA for the CDR3 is TGTGCCAGCAGTTTATCGACAGATACGCAGTATTTT. Encoded protein: CASSLSTDTQYF.

J is TRBJ1-2 and V is TRBV5-1, with TRBD1 matching over 11 bases. The CDR3 sequence is 14 residues long. Germline CDR1 and CDR2: SGHRS and YFSETQ. Unmatched junction bases numbered 3, after V lost 4 bases and J lost 4 bases. In nucleotides, the CDR3 is TGCGCCAGCAGCCCGGACAGGGGGCCCTATGGCTACACCTTC. As protein: CASSPDRGPYGYTF.

This clone was counted once. Other nucleotide sequences from this sample produce the same CDR3. The chain combines TRBV4-2 with TRBJ2-1; TRBD2 matches 7 bases. V trimming: 4 bases; J trimming: 5 bases; junction bases outside the gene matches: 8. Germline CDR1 and CDR2: LGHNA and YNFKEQ. The CDR3 contains 15 residues. CDR3: CASSRGLAGDNEQFF. The CDR3 region has the DNA TGTGCCAGCAGCCGGGGACTGGCGGGGGACAATGAGCAGTTCTTC.

This clone came up a few times. The chain joins TRBV27 to TRBJ2-3; 10 bases line up with TRBD2. The germline V gene has CDR1 MNHEY and CDR2 SMNVEV (reference sequence). CDR3 length: 14 residues. V gave up 6 bases and J gave up 5 bases; unmatched junction bases: 5. The CDR3 loop is CASRAGGRGDTQYF. The DNA for the CDR3 is TGTGCCAGCAGAGCGGGAGGGAGGGGAGATACGCAGTATTTT.

The chain carries TRBV27 and TRBJ2-3; 7 bases fit TRBD2. The CDR3 runs 12 residues. The junction had 2 bases not matched to a gene; V was cut back by 6 bases and J by 5 bases. Germline assignment: CDR1 MNHEY and CDR2 SMNVEV (reference sequence). The CDR3 loop is CASRAGVDTQYF. The CDR3 bases are TGTGCCAGCAGGGCGGGGGTAGATACGCAGTATTTT.

The V and J genes are TRBV7-3 and TRBJ2-5; possible D gene TRBD2, 6 bases. The CDR3 runs 14 residues. V was pared by 3 bases and J by 7 bases, with 15 bases between. Germline assignment: CDR1 SGHTA and CDR2 FQGTGA. The CDR3 DNA reads as TGTGCCAGCAGCTTGCGGGGCAAGAGGGGGACCCAGTACTTC. Protein sequence: CASSLRGKRGTQYF.

This clone occurred a few times. The sample contains more than one DNA sequence encoding this CDR3. The gene calls are TRBV28 and TRBJ2-1, with D hard to call. The CDR3 is 11 residues long. CDR1 and CDR2 from the germline V gene are MDHEN and SYDVKM. V was pared by 3 bases and J by 9 bases, with 6 bases between. The CDR3: CASSFRGEQFF. CDR3 bases: TGTGCCAGCAGTTTTCGAGGTGAGCAGTTCTTC.

The CDR3 bases are TGTGCCTGGAGTTTGCGGACTAGCGGTAACATTCAGTACTTC. It translates to CAWSLRTSGNIQYF. The chain links TRBV30 to TRBJ2-4; TRBD2 agrees at 10 bases. The CDR3 extends over 14 amino acids. Trimming cost V 2 bases and J 7 bases; bases outside gene matches: 5. From germline, CDR1 is GTSNPN and CDR2 SVGIG (reference sequence).

This clone showed up just a few times. It is unclear where the CDR3 begins or ends on the DNA, so no DNA is shown, and the CDR3 is as TCRdb lists it. The chain has TRBV7-6 and TRBJ2-3; the table gives TRBD1 as D, unverified against the DNA. Germline lookup yields CDR1 SGHVS and CDR2 FNYEAQ. Inclusive of both ends, the CDR3 amounts to 15 amino acids. CDR3 protein: CASSLFWPSTDTQYF.

CDR3 in amino acids: CASSQGSYADTQYF. Written as DNA, the CDR3 is TGCGCCAGCAGCCAAGGGTCCTACGCCGATACGCAGTATTTT. This chain links TRBV4-3 with TRBJ2-3; no reliable D call. Germline V lookup: CDR1 LGHNA, CDR2 YSLEER. The length of the CDR3 is 14 residues. The V end lost 1 base, the J end lost 6 bases, and 11 bases lay between the germline ends.

Points on this clone: At the DNA level, this CDR3 is encoded by other sequences in the same sample as well. The V gene is TRBV7-2, the J gene TRBJ1-4, with D hard to call. V was trimmed by 5 bases and J by 3 bases, leaving 7 bases between them. The CDR3 totals 13 residues. CDR1 SGHTA and CDR2 FQGNSA come from the germline V gene. The CDR3 DNA is TGTGCCAGCAGCCCTCGCGCTAATGAAAAACTGTTTTTT. Its translation: CASSPRANEKLFF.

The J gene is TRBJ2-7, the V gene TRBV28, with TRBD1 matching over 8 bases. V shed 8 bases and J 0 bases; nucleotides not matched to a gene: 3. The CDR3 loop spans 13 amino acids. Germline-derived CDR1 and CDR2 are MDHEN and SYDVKM. Written as DNA, the CDR3 is TGTGCCAGCGTTGACAGGGGCTCCTACGAGCAGTACTTC. Protein: CASVDRGSYEQYF.

This clone was found a few times. The chain couples TRBV2 to TRBJ2-3; weak D call: TRBD2 (6 bases). The CDR3 sequence is 14 residues long. Trimming left V 8 bases short and J 1 base short, with 13 bases between. Germline-derived CDR1 and CDR2 are SNHLY and FYNNEI. The CDR3 nucleotides read TGTGCCAGCCCTGCGGGGAAGGGCACAGATACGCAGTATTTT. It yields the protein CASPAGKGTDTQYF.

This clone was found a few times. This chain joins TRBV25-1 and TRBJ1-1; the D is unclear. Germline loops: CDR1 MGHDK, CDR2 SYGVNS. V shed 4 bases and J shed 10 bases, with 19 bases lying between them. This CDR3 has 14 residues. CDR3 nucleotides: TGTGCCAGCAGTGTTAGACTTGGGAGCGCGGGAGCTTTCTTT. Translation: CASSVRLGSAGAFF.

There are a few counts of this clone. This chain connects TRBV7-2 to TRBJ2-3, with TRBD2 matching over 16 bases. Trimming took 4 bases from V and 7 from J; bases not matched to a gene: 11. CDR1 is SGHTA, CDR2 FQGNSA, per germline. This CDR3 region has 18 residues. CDR3 loop: CASSWTGTSGGASYTQYF. The DNA of the CDR3 is TGTGCCAGCAGCTGGACCGGGACTAGCGGGGGGGCCTCATATACGCAGTATTTT.

A few counts support this clone. The chain is built from TRBV18 and TRBJ1-1; D perhaps matches TRBD1 (5 bases). V was pared by 5 bases and J by 0 bases, with 7 bases between. The CDR3 length is 13 residues. CDR1 and CDR2 from the germline V gene are KGHSH and LQKENI. In DNA form, the CDR3 reads TGTGCCAGCTCAGAACAGGTGAACACTGAAGCTTTCTTT. Translating gives CASSEQVNTEAFF. The full variable domain, completed using reference TRBV18 and TRBJ1-1, is NAGVMQNPRHLVRRRGQEARLRCSPMKGHSHVYWYRQLPEEGLKFMVYLQKENIIDESGMPKERFSAEFPKEGPSILRIQQVVRGDSAAYFCASSEQVNTEAFFGQGTRLTVV.

In this sample, this clone turned up a few times. The V call is TRBV19, the J call TRBJ2-7, with D perhaps TRBD1 (5 bases). CDR1 LNHDA and CDR2 SQIVND come from the germline V gene (reference sequence). Trimming shortened V by 5 bases and J by 3 bases, and 5 bases separated the two germline ends. The CDR3 runs 11 residues. CDR3 loop: CASSDSYEQYF. The CDR3 bases are TGTGCCAGTAGTGACAGCTACGAGCAGTACTTC.

This chain connects TRBV30 to TRBJ1-5, with D possibly being TRBD1 (6 bases). Trimming shortened V by 1 base and J by 0 bases, and 13 bases separated the two germline ends. This CDR3 contains 16 residues. Germline CDR1 GTSNPN, CDR2 SVGIG (reference sequence). This CDR3 reads CAWSAGTSNSNQPQHF. The CDR3 DNA is TGTGCCTGGAGTGCGGGGACAAGCAATAGCAATCAGCCCCAGCATTTT. Full variable domain (outside the CDR3, taken from reference TRBV30 and TRBJ1-5): SQTIHQWPATLVQPVGSPLSLECTVEGTSNPNLYWYRQAAGRGLQLLFYSVGIGQISSEVPQNLSASRPQDRQFILSSKKLLLSDSGFYLCAWSAGTSNSNQPQHFGDGTRLSIL.

The CDR3 nucleotides are TGTGCCAGTATCCGACAGGGGCGATTGAACACTGAAGCTTTCTTT. Residues: CASIRQGRLNTEAFF. This chain uses TRBV19 with TRBJ1-1; 8 positions agree with TRBD1. Germline lookup yields CDR1 LNHDA and CDR2 SQIVND (reference sequence). J was trimmed by 0 bases and V by 7 bases; bases with no gene match: 7. The CDR3 has 15 amino acids. Combining the CDR3 with reference TRBV19 and TRBJ1-1 gives the whole variable domain DGGITQSPKYLFRKEGQNVTLSCEQNLNHDAMYWYRQDPGQGLRLIYYSQIVNDFQKGDIAEGYSVSREKKESFPLTVTSAQKNPTAFYLCASIRQGRLNTEAFFGQGTRLTVV.